The present TCR beta chain was sequenced within a study of beta chain features in type 1 diabetes (dated 2018 in TCRdb). General notes on the study: Mean age, gender distribution, total cell number and subset yield did not differ between patients and healthy donors. A total of approximately 99,000,000 sorted cells were examined across all samples, and RNA yield correlated strongly with the number of cells per subset. In the study, TCRB repertoires of sorted circulating CD4+ T cell subsets from recently diagnosed type 1 diabetes patients were compared with those of matched healthy donors. Whereas all 30 or so donors provided naive and central memory subsets, regulatory and stem cell-like memory subsets were isolated from just 8 patients and roughly 8 healthy donors.

CDR3 length: 16 amino acids, cysteine to phenylalanine. Only the CDR3 part of the read is kept: 48 bases, read in frame from the first base. Based on the germline V gene, the CDR1 and CDR2 sequences are SGDLS and YYNGEE. For this chain, trimming is 6 bases at the V end and 5 bases at the J end, and the number of junction bases without a gene match is 12. What the work shows at the level of the full study, not this receptor alone: Only small numbers of individuals were included in the HLA sub-analyses, which left unresolved whether HLA type had any influence on TCRB rearrangement. At VDJ recombination sites, type 1 diabetes patients had fewer insertions and more deleted nucleotides, which implies abnormalities in thymic rearrangement. Type 1 diabetes patients showed a moderate but significant shortening of TCRB CDR3 length in all four CD4+ subsets. Shorter templates might have been favored by PCR, but patient and control samples were amplified and corrected together, so both groups would have been affected equally by any skew. The naive, central memory and regulatory TCRB repertoires appeared to resemble one another more closely among patients than among healthy donors. Because cDNA rather than genomic DNA was sequenced, highly expressing activated cells could have been over-represented, although no difference in activation and CD3 levels was found between groups.

To note about this clone: The antigen it binds to is not known. No per-base quality is available; no much larger clone lies one base away.

From each donor, a single peripheral blood sample of 90 to 150 mL on average was drawn into heparinised tubes. Using a panel that included CD45RO, CCR7, CD25, CD127, CD95 and CD27, naive, central memory, regulatory and stem cell-like memory CD4+ T cells were sorted on a BD FACSAria II. Every sorted population had a purity above 95%. PBMCs were isolated immediately by Lymphoprep density gradient centrifugation and stained directly without culture. To minimize batch effects, samples were stained and sorted in pairs, one healthy donor with one patient per experiment. All of the isolated RNA was reverse transcribed with the High Capacity cDNA Reverse Transcription Kit, so expressed TCRB transcripts were sequenced. Deep immunoSEQ sequencing was performed on naive, central memory and regulatory T cell samples, with an average of approximately 3.9 million total reads per sample. After sorted cells were lysed in RLT buffer, RNA was extracted with DNase-treated RNeasy Micro or Mini kits, with the choice depending on cell number. To prevent cross-contamination, each cell subset was processed individually, whereas patient and healthy donor samples were processed jointly. TCRB sequences were amplified from cDNA with the immunoSEQ multiplex PCR, producing 87-bp fragments spanning the CDR3 region. Sequencing of the amplicons was performed on the Illumina HiSeq platform. The paper's processing steps were these. Synthetic template baselines were used to correct PCR bias computationally, reads within Hamming distance 2 were collapsed together, and singletons that could not be merged were discarded. By aligning reads against IMGT, V, D and J genes, CDR3 length, and insertions or deletions at six rearrangement sites were assigned. Within each subset, clonotype counts were normalized to sorted cell number, after which true diversity and Gini coefficients were computed with the tcR R package. The overlap coefficient, calculated on TCRB nucleotide sequences, was used to measure repertoire sharing. TCRdb re-hosts the immuneACCESS table, in-frame sequences only. Its copies lack some clones; in the studies checked, an unresolved V gene accounts for under half of them, and the cause for the rest is not known. The D gene and trimming were derived from the DNA, and the V and J assignments and clone size from that table. The table for this sample lists fewer than 350,000 clones; approximately 8.1% of them were counted only once. The ten largest clones take up over 0.8% of the sample.

This clonotype was sampled from a woman in her late teens or twenties in good health. The chain links TRBV9 with TRBJ2-2; 8 central bases correspond to TRBD2. Sequencing was carried out using central memory CD4+ T cells from blood. The CDR3 reads CASTFQPERETGELFF. The nucleotides are TGTGCCAGCACATTTCAGCCGGAGCGGGAGACCGGGGAGCTGTTTTTT.